This T cell receptor (beta chain) is from a study of OX40 agonist ivuxolimab in advanced cancers. The wider study: Patients were dosed with the agonistic anti-OX40 (CD134) antibody ivuxolimab. Earlier anti-PD-1, anti-PD-L1 or anti-CTLA-4 therapy was permitted; roughly 42% had received some. There were three patients with partial responses, one having hepatocellular carcinoma and two cutaneous melanoma. Findings and caveats of the study: Clonal expansion from baseline to week 6 occurred in both CD4+ and CD8+ T cells.

On this clone itself: The antigen is undetermined.

Here immunoSEQ multiplex PCR was the method, and the copy in TCRdb shows in-frame clones only, minus some. This table holds about 41,000 clones, about 82% found once. This TCR was sampled from an adult with an advanced solid tumor such as melanoma, head and neck, liver or kidney cancer. The sequencing here drew on CD4+ or CD8+ T cells sorted from blood, taken in a trial of the OX40 agonist ivuxolimab.

The CDR3 nucleotides read TGTGCCAGCAGTGAACAACTAGCGCGAATTAACGATGAGCAGTTCTTC. The encoded protein is CASSEQLARINDEQFF. The rearrangement joins TRBV2 to TRBJ2-1, with TRBD2 identical over 7 bases. The CDR3 has 16 residues. The V gene end was trimmed by 2 bases and the J gene end by 8 bases; junction bases not matched to a gene: 12. From germline, CDR1 is SNHLY and CDR2 FYNNEI.